This T cell receptor (beta chain) was obtained from a study of blood T cells in healthy people across ages. Primers used in a second PCR of about 6 to 12 cycles were a sample-barcoded 5' primer and a J-beta primer mix. TCRdb re-derived calls from the 5' RACE reads in MiXCR, one entry per CDR3 protein. The table has 800,000 to 950,000 distinct CDR3 sequences, about 44% seen once. The CDR3 consists of 17 residues. The germline gives CDR1 MDHEN, CDR2 SYDVKM. J was trimmed by 5 bases and V by 4 bases; bases with no gene match: 9. As for this clonotype: The antigen is undetermined.

Whole-study findings and limits: Unsorted PBMCs blocked a conclusive comparison of naive and antigen-experienced cells.

The chain couples TRBV28 to TRBJ1-5; 12 nucleotides match TRBD1. This clonotype was sampled from a man aged 30 to 39 in good health. Sample: blood. This CDR3 reads CASSSPGQGAGDQPQHF. The CDR3 DNA reads TGTGCCAGCAGTTCTCCGGGACAGGGGGCCGGGGATCAGCCCCAGCATTTT.